These 31 T cell receptor beta chains were all obtained from the same sample, sequenced in a study of cytomegalovirus exposure and HLA in healthy donors. The PCR had 60 Vbeta and 13 Jbeta primers. Some clones are missing from TCRdb's copy, which holds only in-frame ones; the method was immunoSEQ multiplex PCR. The sample lists 89,000 or so clones, over 75% seen once, with approximately 2% in the top ten. Sequenced: PBMCs. The receptors derive from a boy younger than 18 in good health and CMV-seronegative.

CDR3 region: CATQGGNQPQHF. In DNA, the CDR3 is TGTGCCACCCAAGGGGGCAATCAGCCCCAGCATTTT. The chain recombines TRBV19 with TRBJ1-5; D may be TRBD1 (5 bases). V was trimmed by 10 bases and J by 2 bases, leaving 9 bases between them. This CDR3 has 12 residues. Germline CDR1 LNHDA, CDR2 SQIVND (reference sequence).

The rearrangement uses TRBV7-9 and TRBJ1-5; TRBD1 aligns across 7 bases. The ends lost 5 bases at V and 3 bases at J; junction bases unmatched: 4. The CDR3 loop spans 14 amino acids. Germline loops: CDR1 SEHNR, CDR2 FQNEAQ (reference sequence). The CDR3 loop is CASSQTGINQPQHF. The CDR3 coding sequence is TGTGCCAGCAGCCAGACAGGGATCAATCAGCCCCAGCATTTT.

This clone has more than one count but fewer than ten. The chain is built from TRBV25-1 and TRBJ2-5; D remains ambiguous. The CDR3 totals 14 residues. V lost 0 bases to trimming and J lost 1 base, with 6 bases between them. Germline V gene data show CDR1 as MGHDK and CDR2 as SYGVNS. CDR3 sequence: CASSEYWSQETQYF. The CDR3 region has the DNA TGTGCCAGCAGTGAATACTGGAGCCAAGAGACCCAGTACTTC.

The chain couples TRBV2 to TRBJ2-3; TRBD2 matches at 10 bases. Germline values: CDR1 SNHLY, CDR2 FYNNEI. V was pared by 5 bases and J by 3 bases, with 8 bases of the junction left unmatched. This CDR3 comprises 16 residues. The CDR3 bases are TGTGCCAGCAGTCTCGGACTAGCGGAGACAACAGATACGCAGTATTTT. It encodes CASSLGLAETTDTQYF. Combining the CDR3 with reference TRBV2 and TRBJ2-3 gives the whole variable domain EPEVTQTPSHQVTQMGQEVILRCVPISNHLYFYWYRQILGQKVEFLVSFYNNEISEKSEIFDDQFSVERPDGSNFTLKIRSTKLEDSAMYFCASSLGLAETTDTQYFGPGTRLTVL.

The genes are TRBV2 and TRBJ1-1; D is perhaps TRBD1 (6 bases). Trimming left V 8 bases short and J 1 base short, with 14 bases between. The germline gives CDR1 SNHLY, CDR2 FYNNEI. The CDR3 has 14 residues. DNA for the CDR3: TGTGCCAGCTGTACAGGGATTACGAACACTGAAGCTTTCTTT. Translated, it gives CASCTGITNTEAFF.

V and J are TRBV28 and TRBJ1-1, with TRBD1 as a possible D gene (6 bases). The CDR3 loop spans 14 amino acids. Deletions cut 4 bases from V and 4 bases from J, with 13 bases between. Germline CDR1 MDHEN, CDR2 SYDVKM. CDR3: CASSYRGSITEAFF. The CDR3 DNA reads TGTGCCAGCAGTTATAGGGGGAGCATCACTGAAGCTTTCTTT.

This sequence joins TRBV30 and TRBJ1-2; D remains ambiguous. Trimming pared 0 bases from V and 3 bases from J, leaving 11 bases between. The length of the CDR3 is 14 residues. The germline V gene encodes CDR1 GTSNPN and CDR2 SVGIG (reference sequence). The CDR3 region has the DNA TGTGCCTGGAGTGTCCTGAGGGCGCACTATGGCTACACCTTC. Translation gives CAWSVLRAHYGYTF.

V gene TRBV27 combines with J gene TRBJ1-1; 9 bases are shared with TRBD1. The CDR3 spans 15 residues. Germline V gene lookup returns CDR1 MNHEY and CDR2 SMNVEV (reference sequence). With V trimmed by 6 bases and J by 0 bases, 5 bases remained unmatched. The chain's CDR3 is CASRNRGLMNTEAFF. CDR3 nucleotide sequence: TGTGCCAGCAGGAACAGGGGGCTGATGAACACTGAAGCTTTCTTT.

The chain couples TRBV7-3 to TRBJ2-7; D is perhaps TRBD1 (6 bases). Deletions cut 1 base from V and 3 bases from J, with 13 bases between. Germline-derived CDR1 and CDR2 are SGHTA and FQGTGA. The CDR3 covers 15 residues. DNA of the CDR3: TGTGCCAGCAGCTTAAACCAGGGGCCAAACTACGAGCAGTACTTC. Translated: CASSLNQGPNYEQYF.

J is TRBJ1-2 and V is TRBV28; TRBD1 agrees at 8 bases. Trimming at V came to 5 bases and at J to 8 bases, leaving 10 bases not matched to a gene. The CDR3 is 14 residues long. CDR1 is MDHEN and CDR2 is SYDVKM in the germline V gene. DNA of the CDR3: TGTGCCAGCAGTCCCTCAGACAGGGGTGGCGGCTACACCTTC. This translates into CASSPSDRGGGYTF.

CDR3 sequence: CAWSIGGAEAFF. For the CDR3, the DNA is TGTGCCTGGAGTATAGGGGGCGCCGAAGCTTTCTTT. The gene calls are TRBV30 and TRBJ1-1; 7 nucleotides match TRBD1. Looked up from germline, CDR1 is GTSNPN and CDR2 is SVGIG (reference sequence). J gave up 8 bases and V 2 bases, and 5 bases lay outside the gene matches. This CDR3 spans 12 amino acids.

Comments on this clone: The conserved closing phenylalanine or tryptophan is absent in this CDR3, likely reflecting a read error. It is unclear where the CDR3 begins or ends on the DNA, so no DNA is shown, and the CDR3 is as TCRdb lists it. The genes are TRBV6-6 and TRBJ2-4; the D call TRBD2 from the table was never checked on the DNA. Germline-derived CDR1 and CDR2 are MNHNY and SVGAGI (reference sequence). The CDR3 spans 10 amino acids, including both terminal residues. This CDR3 reads CASPDGGRIY.

The rearrangement joins TRBV28 to TRBJ1-6; TRBD1 matches 10 bases. The germline V gene has CDR1 MDHEN and CDR2 SYDVKM. The trim removed 6 bases at V and 6 bases at J, leaving 5 bases unmatched. CDR3 size: 15 residues. CDR3 coding DNA: TGTGCCAGCAGGGGGACAGGGGTAGGTAATTCACCCCTCCACTTT. This sequence encodes CASRGTGVGNSPLHF.

The chain uses TRBV4-1 and TRBJ2-7; 7 bases agree with TRBD2. Germline V gene lookup returns CDR1 MGHRA and CDR2 YSYEKL. The V segment lost 0 bases and the J segment 4 bases; nucleotides outside the gene matches: 12. The CDR3 runs to 17 residues. The CDR3 bases are TGCGCCAGCAGCCAAGAAACGACTAGCCAAGATAGATACGAGCAGTACTTC. It translates to CASSQETTSQDRYEQYF.

The rearrangement links TRBV9 to TRBJ2-1, with 8 positions matching TRBD2. The CDR3 consists of 15 residues. V dropped 4 bases and J dropped 3; count of bases not matched to a gene: 6. CDR1 SGDLS and CDR2 YYNGEE come from the germline V gene. For the CDR3, the DNA is TGTGCCAGCAGCCCCACGGGGGGGTTCTACAATGAGCAGTTCTTC. It encodes CASSPTGGFYNEQFF.

This chain links TRBV29-1 with TRBJ2-7; D gene uncertain. Germline CDR1 and CDR2: SQVTM and ANQGSEA. Trimming stripped 4 bases from V and 0 bases from J, with 13 bases between. This CDR3 is 14 amino acids long. The CDR3 here is CSVGAQTSSYEQYF. DNA for the CDR3: TGCAGCGTTGGGGCGCAAACAAGCTCCTACGAGCAGTACTTC.

This clone appeared a single time. The rearrangement joins TRBV4-3 to TRBJ1-3; D call uncertain. Germline CDR1 reads LGHNA; CDR2 reads YSLEER. Trimming removed 1 base from V and 0 bases from J, with 7 bases in between. The CDR3 has 15 residues. The chain's CDR3 is CASSQGRSSGNTIYF. In DNA form, the CDR3 reads TGCGCCAGCAGCCAAGGGCGGAGCTCTGGAAACACCATATATTTT.

For the CDR3, the DNA is TGTGCCATCAGTGAACAGGGTCTTAACATTCAGTACTTC. Its protein product is CAISEQGLNIQYF. The chain links TRBV10-3 to TRBJ2-4; possible D gene TRBD1, 6 bases. Germline loops: CDR1 ENHRY, CDR2 SYGVKD. CDR3 length: 13 amino acids. Trimming left V 3 bases short and J 7 bases short, with 10 bases between.

The chain recombines TRBV30 with TRBJ2-3; TRBD2 matches 13 bases. The CDR3 spans 16 residues. The V gene's germline CDR1 is GTSNPN and CDR2 SVGIG (reference sequence). V lost 1 base to trimming and J lost 1 base; unmatched junction nucleotides: 2. The CDR3 DNA follows: TGTGCCTGGAGTGCGGGGACTAGCGGGGGCACAGATACGCAGTATTTT. This translates into CAWSAGTSGGTDTQYF.

In this sample, this clone turned up once. This chain uses TRBV2 with TRBJ2-7, with unresolved D. Trimming stripped 6 bases from V and 3 bases from J, with 15 bases between. CDR1 and CDR2 from the germline V gene are SNHLY and FYNNEI. The CDR3 totals 14 residues. CDR3 bases: TGTGCCAGCAGGAAGACATTCACCCTCTACGAGCAGTACTTC. It translates to CASRKTFTLYEQYF.

For the CDR3, the DNA is TGTGCCAGCAGCTTAGATCCGGGACACTACTACGAGCAGTACTTC. Protein product: CASSLDPGHYYEQYF. The rearrangement uses TRBV7-7 and TRBJ2-7; TRBD1 is a possible D gene (6 bases). This CDR3 is built from 15 residues. CDR1 SSHAT and CDR2 FNYEAQ come from the germline V gene (reference sequence). Trimming pared 1 base from V and 3 bases from J, leaving 13 bases between.

Only one count was recorded for this clone. The chain couples TRBV10-3 to TRBJ1-1; possible D gene TRBD1, 5 bases. CDR1 ENHRY and CDR2 SYGVKD come from the germline V gene. V was pared by 6 bases and J by 5 bases, with 16 bases between. The CDR3 runs 14 residues. The CDR3 bases are TGTGCCATCAGATCTGAAGGGGTAGGGACTGAAGCTTTCTTT. This gives the protein CAIRSEGVGTEAFF.

Of note for this clone: The sample holds other DNA sequences that translate to the same CDR3. This rearrangement joins TRBV4-3 to TRBJ2-7; 10 bases are a match to TRBD2. CDR3 length equals 15 residues. Germline-derived CDR1 and CDR2 are LGHNA and YSLEER. J was trimmed by 2 bases and V by 1 base; bases with no gene match: 2. CDR3 nucleotides: TGCGCCAGCAGCCAAGGGCTAGCGGGGGCCTACGAGCAGTACTTC. Its protein product is CASSQGLAGAYEQYF.

There are a few counts of this clone. The chain employs TRBV29-1 and TRBJ1-4; D is unclear. The CDR3 extends over 14 amino acids. The V end was cut by 6 bases, the J end by 0 bases, with 11 bases between. Germline lookup yields CDR1 SQVTM and CDR2 ANQGSEA. The CDR3 DNA sequence: TGCAGCGTGGCAGGCGTGGCAACTAATGAAAAACTGTTTTTT. Protein: CSVAGVATNEKLFF.

This clone has a single count. The chain links TRBV27 to TRBJ1-5; weak D call: TRBD1 (6 bases). CDR1 MNHEY and CDR2 SMNVEV come from the germline V gene (reference sequence). This CDR3 region has 14 residues. Trimming removed 5 bases at V and 1 base at J, with 9 bases between. The CDR3 reads CASSLTGSNQPQHF. The DNA for the CDR3 is TGTGCCAGCAGTCTCACAGGGAGCAATCAGCCCCAGCATTTT.

This clone showed up just once. The chain uses TRBV28 and TRBJ2-1; 8 bases are shared with TRBD1. The CDR3 spans 15 residues. Germline assignment: CDR1 MDHEN and CDR2 SYDVKM. The V and J ends lost 3 bases and 7 bases, in that order; junction bases with no gene match: 8. For the CDR3, the DNA is TGTGCCAGCAGTTTGTTTGCAGGGGGCGCGAATGAGCAGTTCTTC. Protein product: CASSLFAGGANEQFF.

The V call is TRBV27, the J call TRBJ2-2; D might be TRBD1 (6 bases). This CDR3 comprises 14 residues. Per germline, CDR1 MNHEY and CDR2 SMNVEV (reference sequence). V lost 6 bases, J lost 4 bases, and 12 bases lay in between. For the CDR3, the DNA is TGTGCCAGCAGCCAACGGACAGTCACCGGGGAGCTGTTTTTT. This translates into CASSQRTVTGELFF.

There are a few counts of this clone. The CDR3 region is CASSQVTAPNTGELFF. The CDR3 DNA sequence: TGTGCCAGCAGCCAAGTAACCGCGCCGAACACCGGGGAGCTGTTTTTT. The chain links TRBV14 to TRBJ2-2; D is unresolved. V lost 1 base to trimming and J lost 0 bases, with 9 bases between them. CDR3 length: 16 residues. Germline CDR1 SGHDN, CDR2 FVKESK.

The chain joins TRBV7-2 to TRBJ1-5; TRBD1 is a possible D gene (5 bases). The CDR3 has 13 residues. The V end was cut by 8 bases, the J end by 2 bases, with 10 bases between. CDR1 and CDR2 (germline): SGHTA, FQGNSA. The chain's CDR3 is CASGTRGNQPQHF. CDR3 DNA: TGTGCCAGCGGTACCAGGGGCAATCAGCCCCAGCATTTT.

This chain links TRBV28 with TRBJ1-2; 7 bases align to TRBD1. The V and J ends lost 5 bases and 8 bases, in that order; junction bases with no gene match: 14. Germline CDR1 and CDR2: MDHEN and SYDVKM. The CDR3 extends over 15 amino acids. CDR3 bases: TGTGCCAGCAGTACCAACCCGACAGGGACCTTGGGCTACACCTTC. Its translation is CASSTNPTGTLGYTF.

The chain employs TRBV7-6 and TRBJ2-5; 12 positions agree with TRBD2. The V segment lost 3 bases and the J segment 5 bases; nucleotides outside the gene matches: 10. The CDR3 is made up of 17 amino acids. CDR1 and CDR2 from the germline V gene are SGHVS and FNYEAQ. CDR3 sequence: CASSLGASGGARETQYF. DNA for the CDR3: TGTGCCAGCAGCTTGGGGGCTAGCGGGGGGGCCCGGGAGACCCAGTACTTC. Together with reference TRBV7-6 and TRBJ2-5, the CDR3 gives the full variable domain: GAGVSQSPRYKVTKRGQDVALRCDPISGHVSLYWYRQALGQGPEFLTYFNYEAQQDKSGLPNDRFSAERPEGSISTLTIQRTEQRDSAMYRCASSLGASGGARETQYFGPGTRLLVL.